The clone carrying this TCR beta chain was detected many times. Its target is not known. The sample comes from a study of regulatory T cells in long-lasting Graves disease. Study overall: For under 3 months, newly diagnosed Graves' patients had been taking antithyroid drugs. Study-level results: Having only a small sample size may have limited accuracy.

The CDR3 sequence is 15 residues long. V shed 5 bases, J shed 5 bases, and the junction held 9 bases outside the gene matches. Library construction for TCR beta used iRepertoire HTBI primers and Arm-PCR of CDR3 regions. A single record per CDR3 protein comes from TCRdb applying MiXCR to the multiplex PCR reads. The sample has roughly 380,000 distinct CDR3 sequences; around 15% are singletons. Noted time point: newly diagnosed GD, antithyroid drugs for less than 3 months. Preparation of the TCR library used RNA extracted from PBMCs. The sequence was collected from a female donor with Graves disease. The sequencing here drew on peripheral blood mononuclear cells (PBMCs), taken at new diagnosis, from a patient treated with antithyroid drugs. The chain is built from TRBV12-3 or TRBV12-4 and TRBJ2-7; TRBD2 matches 10 bases. CDR3 residues: CASSVTGLAFDEQYF. The CDR3 bases are TGTGCCAGCAGTGTAACGGGACTAGCGTTCGACGAGCAGTACTTC.